What follows is one T cell receptor (beta chain) and its context. These data belong to a study of blood T cell repertoires in COVID-19. Study context: Acute-phase and convalescent COVID-19 samples originated in the United States, Italy and Spain. Sources were T cells, B-cell-depleted T cells, or PBMCs; the material itself was cDNA or gDNA.

Study processing details: Reference gene primer amplification gave nucleated cell count estimates. The assay was immunoSEQ multiplex PCR, and TCRdb's table has in-frame clones only and misses some. V, J and clone size are those of that table, while D and trimming were read from the DNA. Of about 59,000 clones listed, around 91% are singletons. CDR1 is SGHTS, CDR2 YDEGEE, per germline. The CDR3 length is 17 residues. After removal of 2 bases from V and 8 bases from J, the junction contained 13 bases not matched to a gene. This TCR was recovered from a human donor in a cohort sampled during active COVID-19. The chain links TRBV5-8 to TRBJ2-1, with 10 bases lining up with TRBD2. Sequenced: peripheral blood. CDR3 residues: CASSFDRIAGGWDEQFF. DNA of the CDR3: TGTGCCAGCAGCTTTGACCGAATAGCGGGAGGATGGGATGAGCAGTTCTTC.